These T cell receptor beta chains were read from a single sample in a study of cytomegalovirus exposure and HLA in healthy donors. Sequencing used immunoSEQ multiplex PCR; TCRdb keeps in-frame clones, though not all of them. Among 210,000 or so clones, over 75% were seen once, and the ten largest hold more than 1.5%. The sequenced sample consisted of PBMCs. These TCRs come from a man younger than 35 in good health and CMV-seronegative. Each CDR3 is given with its conserved first and last residue. The D gene is left open where the match is weak.

d_gene: TRBD1; v_gene: TRBV7-9; j_gene: TRBJ2-1; CDR3aa: CASSSSQQGRSYNEQFF
d_gene: TRBD1; v_gene: TRBV5-4; j_gene: TRBJ1-1; CDR3aa: CASSLDRGHAEAFF
d_gene: NA; v_gene: TRBV6-1; j_gene: TRBJ2-3; CDR3aa: CASSEAAARDTQYF
d_gene: TRBD2; v_gene: TRBV6-5; j_gene: TRBJ2-1; CDR3aa: CASSYRFSLAGGPFF
d_gene: TRBD1; v_gene: TRBV7-3; j_gene: TRBJ1-1; CDR3aa: CASSTQGGTEAFF
d_gene: TRBD1; v_gene: TRBV25-1; j_gene: TRBJ1-1; CDR3aa: CASSEQGDIGTEAFF
d_gene: NA; v_gene: TRBV30; j_gene: TRBJ1-5; CDR3aa: CAWSVPRVLRNQPQHF
d_gene: TRBD2; v_gene: TRBV7-2; j_gene: TRBJ2-1; CDR3aa: CASSSLAGAYNEQFF
d_gene: NA; v_gene: TRBV10-3; j_gene: TRBJ2-5; CDR3aa: CAIGVGGQRETQYF
d_gene: TRBD1; v_gene: TRBV7-2; j_gene: TRBJ2-6; CDR3aa: CASSFKPGQGAYNVLTF
d_gene: TRBD1; v_gene: TRBV7-9; j_gene: TRBJ2-2; CDR3aa: CASSPGQGETGELFF
d_gene: NA; v_gene: TRBV29-1; j_gene: TRBJ2-1; CDR3aa: CSVEGPGAYSYNEQFF
d_gene: TRBD2; v_gene: TRBV9; j_gene: TRBJ2-1; CDR3aa: CASSPPVGAGDDYNEQFF
d_gene: NA; v_gene: TRBV30; j_gene: TRBJ2-7; CDR3aa: CAWSPGGNEQYF
d_gene: TRBD1; v_gene: TRBV6-5; j_gene: TRBJ2-2; CDR3aa: CASSYGDRETGELFF
d_gene: NA; v_gene: TRBV27; j_gene: TRBJ2-2; CDR3aa: CASSLYGGELFF
d_gene: TRBD2; v_gene: TRBV2; j_gene: TRBJ2-3; CDR3aa: CASREGGQRTDTQYF
d_gene: NA; v_gene: TRBV9; j_gene: TRBJ1-1; CDR3aa: CASSVEPRLNTEAFF
d_gene: TRBD1; v_gene: TRBV9; j_gene: TRBJ2-3; CDR3aa: CASRKGGRSTDTQYF
d_gene: NA; v_gene: TRBV18; j_gene: TRBJ1-1; CDR3aa: CASSDSANTEAFF
d_gene: TRBD1; v_gene: TRBV30; j_gene: TRBJ2-7; CDR3aa: CAWIPGQGYAGYEQYF
d_gene: TRBD1; v_gene: TRBV28; j_gene: TRBJ2-2; CDR3aa: CASSTGQGTGELFF
d_gene: NA; v_gene: TRBV19; j_gene: TRBJ1-2; CDR3aa: CASSPRNPRGSGGYYGYTF
d_gene: TRBD1; v_gene: TRBV6-6; j_gene: TRBJ2-7; CDR3aa: CASSRPSGQGVYEQYF
d_gene: TRBD1; v_gene: TRBV5-6; j_gene: TRBJ2-7; CDR3aa: CASSLGDSSYEQYF
d_gene: TRBD2; v_gene: TRBV10-3; j_gene: TRBJ2-1; CDR3aa: CAISEPGGSYNEQFF
d_gene: NA; v_gene: TRBV11-3; j_gene: TRBJ2-5; CDR3aa: CASSLGLGGPETQYF
d_gene: TRBD2; v_gene: TRBV7-6; j_gene: TRBJ2-7; CDR3aa: CASSLGPGLAATGGFYEQYF
d_gene: TRBD2; v_gene: TRBV7-9; j_gene: TRBJ2-3; CDR3aa: CASSLEGPGLAGGDTQYF
d_gene: TRBD1; v_gene: TRBV30; j_gene: TRBJ1-1; CDR3aa: CASRTGLNTEAFF
d_gene: NA; v_gene: TRBV27; j_gene: TRBJ2-7; CDR3aa: CASSPLERSYEQYF
d_gene: TRBD1; v_gene: TRBV4-3; j_gene: TRBJ1-2; CDR3aa: CASSQDRGAYGYTF
d_gene: TRBD2; v_gene: TRBV13; j_gene: TRBJ2-7; CDR3aa: CASSLGLAGGNYEQYF
d_gene: TRBD2; v_gene: TRBV9; j_gene: TRBJ2-3; CDR3aa: CASSAGLAGPDTQYF
d_gene: NA; v_gene: TRBV30; j_gene: TRBJ2-3; CDR3aa: CAWTGPVVLDTQYF
d_gene: NA; v_gene: TRBV27; j_gene: TRBJ1-6; CDR3aa: CASSVTGFLNSPLHF
d_gene: TRBD2; v_gene: TRBV5-1; j_gene: TRBJ2-2; CDR3aa: CASSSTTSGSTGELFF
d_gene: NA; v_gene: TRBV30; j_gene: TRBJ1-5; CDR3aa: CAWSVLPVSQPQHF
d_gene: TRBD1; v_gene: TRBV9; j_gene: TRBJ2-3; CDR3aa: CASSVAWGWGQEVSTDTQYF
d_gene: NA; v_gene: TRBV11-3; j_gene: TRBJ2-1; CDR3aa: CASSSSGFNEQFF
d_gene: NA; v_gene: TRBV15; j_gene: TRBJ1-1; CDR3aa: CATSRAAGVQGTEAFF
d_gene: NA; v_gene: TRBV13; j_gene: TRBJ2-7; CDR3aa: CVPSCEQYF
d_gene: NA; v_gene: TRBV18; j_gene: TRBJ2-3; CDR3aa: CASSPSSREADTQYF
d_gene: NA; v_gene: TRBV7-8; j_gene: TRBJ2-6; CDR3aa: CASSTLTGSGANVLTF
d_gene: NA; v_gene: TRBV30; j_gene: TRBJ1-2; CDR3aa: CAWEQGGGYGYTF
d_gene: NA; v_gene: TRBV4-3; j_gene: TRBJ2-6; CDR3aa: CASSQDLRISGANVLTF
d_gene: NA; v_gene: TRBV27; j_gene: TRBJ2-5; CDR3aa: CASSLQPTGTQYF
d_gene: TRBD1; v_gene: TRBV2; j_gene: TRBJ1-5; CDR3aa: CASKDREGNQPQHF
d_gene: NA; v_gene: TRBV2; j_gene: TRBJ2-3; CDR3aa: CASSDEELDTQYF
d_gene: NA; v_gene: TRBV6-5; j_gene: TRBJ2-7; CDR3aa: CASRGWGDEQYF
d_gene: NA; v_gene: TRBV5-1; j_gene: TRBJ2-3; CDR3aa: CASFTDSPRTDTQYF